This T cell receptor beta chain was profiled in a study of T cell clones after liver transplantation. About the research overall: Until 12-24 months post-transplant, subjects got standard immunosuppression and no induction. Patients counted as tolerant after at least one year off all immunosuppression, enzymes not exceeding twice normal.

Notes on this clone: What it binds is unknown.

Study-wide results and caveats: Donor-reactive sequences fell more than third party-reactive ones, suggesting partial deletion.

CDR1 GTSNPN and CDR2 SVGIG come from the germline V gene (reference sequence). Trimming removed 0 bases at V and 5 bases at J, with 7 bases between. The CDR3 has 12 amino acids. Sequencing was performed with immunoSEQ multiplex PCR; in TCRdb, only in-frame clones are kept and a portion is missing. Here the sample spans roughly 97,000 clones, approximately 78% being singletons. The genes are TRBV30 and TRBJ2-5; D ambiguous. The sequence was obtained from a human donor who received a liver transplant. Sequenced here: CD4+ T cells from blood, sampled before liver transplant. The CDR3 reads CAWSVQKETQYF. The DNA of the CDR3 is TGTGCCTGGAGTGTACAGAAGGAGACCCAGTACTTC. Variable domain in full (rest from reference TRBV30 and TRBJ2-5): SQTIHQWPATLVQPVGSPLSLECTVEGTSNPNLYWYRQAAGRGLQLLFYSVGIGQISSEVPQNLSASRPQDRQFILSSKKLLLSDSGFYLCAWSVQKETQYFGPGTRLLVL.